This T cell receptor beta chain was retrieved from a study of regulatory T cells in long-lasting Graves disease. The sample's time point: persistent/refractory GD, antithyroid drugs over 5 years with positive TRAb. PBMCs were the source of the RNA used for TCR sequencing. In building TCR beta libraries, iRepertoire HTBI primers were used together with Arm-PCR of CDR3 regions. A single record per CDR3 protein comes from TCRdb applying MiXCR to the multiplex PCR reads. This sample has roughly 470,000 distinct CDR3 sequences, with roughly 20% found just once. General study results and limits: Rather than thyroid tissue, only peripheral blood underwent study. The study found lower TCR diversity in persistent Graves' patients than in newly diagnosed ones.

This clonotype occurred many times. Its target is not known. Sequencing used peripheral blood mononuclear cells (PBMCs), obtained when the disease was refractory, from a patient treated with antithyroid drugs. This TCR derives from a female donor with Graves disease.

As DNA, the CDR3 is TGTGCCAGCAGCCCCTCCGAAATTTGGACAGGGGCAGGGGAGACCCAGTACTTC. Translation gives CASSPSEIWTGAGETQYF. V usage is TRBV5-6 and J usage is TRBJ2-5; TRBD1 aligns across 9 bases. The CDR3 length is 18 residues. Germline values: CDR1 SGHDT, CDR2 YYEEEE. Trimming took 4 bases from V and 5 from J; bases not matched to a gene: 18.